This T cell receptor beta chain originates from a study of T cells in localized non-small cell lung cancer (dated by TCRdb to 2020 to 2021). Background on the whole study: The study analyzed T cell repertoires of a few hundred early-stage NSCLC patients, comparing tumors and uninvolved tumor-adjacent lungs. The cohort was made up of around 240 treatment-naive NSCLC patients whose localized lung tumors had been resected. The mean age of the NSCLC patients was about 67 years, with about 130 men and nearly 110 women.

TCR beta CDR3 regions were sequenced from DNA using the immunoSEQ Assay. Per the original workflow: To compute T cell density, TCR beta template counts were normalized to usable DNA, which was estimated by amplifying housekeeping genes. Richness was estimated with the preseqR package, extrapolating to 400,000 templates for PBMC samples and 120,000 templates for tissue samples. Clonality was defined by subtracting Pielou's evenness from one. Tissue-enriched TCRs were identified through differential abundance testing performed on productive amino-acid clonotypes, with a minimum total count of 5 and an alpha of 0.1. Repertoire overlap between compartments was quantified with the Jaccard Index and Morisita Overlap Index. TCR beta CDR3s were clustered by GLIPH together with public tetramer-defined viral CDR3s, and at least three viral sequences plus V-gene enrichment were required for viral motifs. Imported from immuneACCESS, the table was reduced by TCRdb to in-frame sequences with V and J called. These copies leave out some clones; in studies compared against another copy, an unresolved V gene accounts for under half, and the cause of the remainder is not known. The D gene and trimming were derived from the DNA, and the V and J assignments and clone size from that table. Present in this sample are tens of thousands of clones, roughly 87% of which were seen just once. The ten most abundant clones make up 15% of the sample.

At diagnosis, peripheral blood, uninvolved tumor-adjacent lung and tumor were collected and stored as a combination of fresh-frozen and FFPE material. Blood samples were analyzed as peripheral blood mononuclear cells for TCR repertoire profiling. What the study reported, not specific to this receptor: Higher T cell density in blood was associated with longer overall survival, whereas higher clonality in adjacent lung was associated with shorter survival. Because the study design was exploratory, TCR variables were selected using unadjusted p-values without false-discovery rate correction. Because multi-region tumor sequencing was not done, intratumor heterogeneity could not be ruled out. A median of 57 of the top 100 tumor clones were detected in paired uninvolved adjacent lung, and 25 to 35 of these tumor clones were also found among the top 100 clones of the paired uninvolved adjacent lung. The highest T cell clonality was observed in uninvolved tumor-adjacent lung, where clonality exceeded that of tumor, suggesting that antigenic responses were more focused in uninvolved tumor-adjacent lung.

The germline V gene specifies LGHNA as CDR1 and YNFKEQ as CDR2. The trim is 0 bases for V and 1 base for J, with a gap of 19 bases between the germline ends. From its cysteine to its phenylalanine, the CDR3 spans 18 amino acids. This entry keeps only the CDR3 DNA: 54 bases, framed from base 1. As regards this clone: There is no known antigen for this receptor. The sample holds no much larger clone one base away, and base qualities are not on file.

The chain is encoded by TRBV4-2 joined to TRBJ2-7; TRBD1 is perhaps the D gene, given 7 matching bases. The source of this sequence is a man aged 40 to 75 with stage I squamous cell lung carcinoma. Sequencing used peripheral blood, obtained before any cancer treatment. The CDR3 is CASSQDPGGGGYSYEQYF. The DNA sequence reads TGTGCCAGCAGCCAAGATCCAGGGGGAGGAGGTTATTCCTACGAGCAGTACTTC.